The rows below give T cell receptor beta chains drawn from one sample of a study of T cell responses to AZD1222 COVID-19 vaccine. Assay used: immunoSEQ multiplex PCR; TCRdb lists only in-frame clones, some missing. The repertoire includes about 130,000 clones, about 92% of them detected once, and 4.4% sits in the top ten. The source was peripheral blood, collected on day 0 of MenACWY control vaccination. These receptors came from an adult in good health. CDR3s include the opening cysteine and the closing phenylalanine or tryptophan. Fields, in order: clone size, D gene, J gene, V gene, CDR3 DNA, CDR3 protein. A D gene is named only where the DNA matches it firmly. The size field is filled for only some rows; it gives once, few, many or a size class.

. | . | TRBJ2-1 | TRBV5-1 | TGCGCCAGCAGCTTGGCCTGGGCGGACGGGCAGTTCTTC | CASSLAWADGQFF
. | TRBD1 | TRBJ1-1 | TRBV5-1 | TGCGCCAGCAGCCTCCCCGGGACAGGGAACACTGAAGCTTTCTTT | CASSLPGTGNTEAFF
. | . | TRBJ1-5 | TRBV15 | TGTGCCACCAGCATAGGGTTTAGCAATCAGCCCCAGCATTTT | CATSIGFSNQPQHF
. | . | TRBJ1-1 | TRBV6-4 | TGTGCCAGCGCTCCGGACAGCATGGGTGCTGAAGCTTTCTTT | CASAPDSMGAEAFF
. | . | TRBJ1-2 | TRBV6-2/TRBV6-3 | TGTGCCAGCAGTTACTGGGGGAACTATGGCTACACCTTC | CASSYWGNYGYTF
. | . | TRBJ2-3 | TRBV18 | TGTGCCAGCTCACGGGGGAAGAACACAGATACGCAGTATTTT | CASSRGKNTDTQYF
. | TRBD1 | TRBJ2-7 | TRBV18 | TGTGCCAGCTCATACAGGGGGCTCGAGCAGTACTTC | CASSYRGLEQYF
. | . | TRBJ1-4 | TRBV11-2 | TGTGCCAGCAGCTTAGCCCTCAACGAAAAACTGTTTTTT | CASSLALNEKLFF
. | TRBD1 | TRBJ2-3 | TRBV19 | TGTGCCAGTAGTATGGGGGACAGGGGCCTCCGCACAGATACGCAGTATTTT | CASSMGDRGLRTDTQYF
. | . | TRBJ2-5 | TRBV6-5 | TGTGCCAGCAGTTACTCGAGGGGTGATGAGACCCAGTACTTC | CASSYSRGDETQYF
. | . | TRBJ2-2 | TRBV3-1/TRBV3-2 | TGTGCCAGCACTGACGGGTGGGACACCGGGGAGCTGTTTTTT | CASTDGWDTGELFF
. | . | TRBJ2-5 | TRBV7-8 | TGTGCCAGCAGTCACTTAGGGGTGGCAGAGACCCAGTACTTC | CASSHLGVAETQYF
once | TRBD1 | TRBJ2-1 | TRBV7-9 | TGTGCCAGCAGCTTAGCCGGGACAGGGAATTACAATGAGCAGTTCTTC | CASSLAGTGNYNEQFF
. | . | TRBJ1-4 | TRBV7-9 | TGTGCCAGCAGCCCCCGGGGAGGCCCTAATGAAAAACTGTTTTTT | CASSPRGGPNEKLFF
. | . | TRBJ2-1 | TRBV7-2 | TGTGCCAGCAGCTTAGCGGGGGCAACCTACAATGAGCAGTTCTTC | CASSLAGATYNEQFF
. | TRBD1 | TRBJ2-5 | TRBV11-3 | TGTGCCAGCAGCTTAGGGACAGGGGGCCTCATCCAAGAGACCCAGTACTTC | CASSLGTGGLIQETQYF
. | . | TRBJ2-3 | TRBV12-2 | TGTGCAAGTCGCTTAGCGTTGCTCCTTAGCGGGACTAGCACAGATACGCAGTATTTT | CASRLALLLSGTSTDTQYF
. | . | TRBJ1-4 | TRBV28 | TGTGCCAGCTCGGAGCATAATGAAAAACTGTTTTTT | CASSEHNEKLFF
. | . | TRBJ1-4 | TRBV6-5 | TGTGCCAGCAGTTTTGAGAGGGCTGGAAAACTGTTTTTT | CASSFERAGKLFF
. | . | TRBJ2-5 | TRBV11-2 | TGTGCCAGCAGCAGGGAGGGGGGCCTGGAGACCCAGTACTTC | CASSREGGLETQYF
. | . | TRBJ2-7 | TRBV27 | TGTGCCAGCAGTGGAGACGGCTACGAGCAGTACTTC | CASSGDGYEQYF